The rows below give T cell receptor beta chains drawn from one sample of a study of cytotoxic CD8 clonotypes in ibrutinib-treated CLL. The repertoire was sequenced with immunoSEQ multiplex PCR; TCRdb's copy has only in-frame clones and lacks some. The repertoire holds 130,000 to 150,000 clones, with about 79% as singletons. Sequencing was performed on PBMCs, taken after 12 months of ibrutinib treatment. These receptors all stem from a human donor with chronic lymphocytic leukemia. Each CDR3 is given with its conserved first and last residue. A D gene is named only where the DNA matches it firmly. Not every row has a clone size; where given, it reads once, few, many or a size class.

J gene: TRBJ1-2; clone size: once; V gene: TRBV6-6; D gene: TRBD1; CDR3 DNA: TGTGCCAGCAGCCCCGGGACAGGCAACTATGGCTACACCTTC; CDR3 protein: CASSPGTGNYGYTF
J gene: TRBJ1-1; clone size: -; V gene: TRBV30; D gene: -; CDR3 DNA: TGTGCCGTACGACAGGTCTTCAATCGCCCTGAAGCTTTCTTT; CDR3 protein: CAVRQVFNRPEAFF
J gene: TRBJ2-1; clone size: -; V gene: TRBV30; D gene: TRBD1; CDR3 DNA: TGTGCCTGGAGTGTACGATGGGGACAGGGAGATGGCAATGAGCAGTTCTTC; CDR3 protein: CAWSVRWGQGDGNEQFF
J gene: TRBJ2-7; clone size: few; V gene: TRBV27; D gene: -; CDR3 DNA: TGTGCCAGCAGATCCGCTGGGGGGAGCTCCTACGAGCAGTACTTC; CDR3 protein: CASRSAGGSSYEQYF
J gene: TRBJ1-1; clone size: -; V gene: TRBV9; D gene: TRBD1; CDR3 DNA: TGTGCCAGCAGCGGTTACGCAGGGGGGAACACTGAAGCTTTCTTT; CDR3 protein: CASSGYAGGNTEAFF
J gene: TRBJ1-4; clone size: -; V gene: TRBV25-1; D gene: -; CDR3 DNA: TGTGCCAGCAGTGAAGGGAAGGTCCCAGGTCGGGAAAAACTGTTTTTT; CDR3 protein: CASSEGKVPGREKLFF
J gene: TRBJ1-2; clone size: -; V gene: TRBV9; D gene: TRBD1; CDR3 DNA: TGTGCCAGCAGCGTCCAGGGGGCTGACTATGGCTACACCTTC; CDR3 protein: CASSVQGADYGYTF
J gene: TRBJ1-5; clone size: -; V gene: TRBV5-4; D gene: -; CDR3 DNA: TGTGCCAGCAGCTTGGACAGCAATCAGCCCCAGCATTTT; CDR3 protein: CASSLDSNQPQHF
J gene: TRBJ1-3; clone size: -; V gene: TRBV7-2; D gene: TRBD1; CDR3 DNA: TGTGCCAGCAGCATACTGACAGGGACCTCTGGAAACACCATATATTTT; CDR3 protein: CASSILTGTSGNTIYF
J gene: TRBJ2-3; clone size: -; V gene: TRBV4-2; D gene: -; CDR3 DNA: TGTGCCAGCAGCCAAGATCCCAGCGGGAGCACAGATACGCAGTATTTT; CDR3 protein: CASSQDPSGSTDTQYF
J gene: TRBJ2-7; clone size: -; V gene: TRBV7-3; D gene: -; CDR3 DNA: TGTGCCAGCAGCCCAGGACCGGCTTACGAGCAGTACTTC; CDR3 protein: CASSPGPAYEQYF
J gene: TRBJ1-1; clone size: -; V gene: TRBV6-6; D gene: -; CDR3 DNA: TGTGCCAGCAGTTACGGGTCGGACCATAATGAAGCTTTCTTT; CDR3 protein: CASSYGSDHNEAFF
J gene: TRBJ2-1; clone size: -; V gene: TRBV9; D gene: -; CDR3 DNA: TGTGCCAGCAGCGTAGGAGGCATACCCTACAATGAGCAGTTCTTC; CDR3 protein: CASSVGGIPYNEQFF
J gene: TRBJ1-2; clone size: -; V gene: TRBV29-1; D gene: -; CDR3 DNA: TGCAGCGTCCGGCCTAGGGGGGACTATGGCTACACCTTC; CDR3 protein: CSVRPRGDYGYTF
J gene: TRBJ1-5; clone size: few; V gene: TRBV18; D gene: -; CDR3 DNA: TGTGCCAGCTCAAGCCAGGGCTATAGCAATCAGCCCCAGCATTTT; CDR3 protein: CASSSQGYSNQPQHF
J gene: TRBJ2-7; clone size: -; V gene: TRBV18; D gene: -; CDR3 DNA: TGTGCCAGCTCACCGTACCGGGACGACTCCTACGAGCAGTACTTC; CDR3 protein: CASSPYRDDSYEQYF
J gene: TRBJ2-2; clone size: -; V gene: TRBV5-1; D gene: -; CDR3 DNA: TGCGCCAGCAGCTTGGAGCTAGGGGGACGGACCGGGGAGCTGTTTTTT; CDR3 protein: CASSLELGGRTGELFF
J gene: TRBJ2-5; clone size: -; V gene: TRBV30; D gene: -; CDR3 DNA: TGTGCCTGGAGTGTACTAGGGATTGGTGCAGAGACCCAGTACTTC; CDR3 protein: CAWSVLGIGAETQYF
J gene: TRBJ2-7; clone size: -; V gene: TRBV21-1; D gene: -; CDR3 DNA: TGTGCCAGCAGCACTTCCGGGACGGGTTCTCGGGAGCAGTACTTC; CDR3 protein: CASSTSGTGSREQYF
J gene: TRBJ1-4; clone size: -; V gene: TRBV28; D gene: TRBD1; CDR3 DNA: TGTGCCAGCAGTTCGCCTGAGGGGACAGGTAGTGAAAAACTGTTTTTT; CDR3 protein: CASSSPEGTGSEKLFF
J gene: TRBJ1-1; clone size: -; V gene: TRBV7-9; D gene: -; CDR3 DNA: TGTGCCAGCAGCCACTCCGCCATGGGGGTTACTGAAGCTTTCTTT; CDR3 protein: CASSHSAMGVTEAFF
J gene: TRBJ2-7; clone size: -; V gene: TRBV6-1; D gene: TRBD1; CDR3 DNA: TGTGCCAGCACCCTCCCGGGACAGGGTTACGAGCAGTACTTC; CDR3 protein: CASTLPGQGYEQYF
J gene: TRBJ2-5; clone size: -; V gene: TRBV2; D gene: TRBD2; CDR3 DNA: TGTGCCAGCGGGGGGGTCTTGGGGCAAGAGACCCAGTACTTC; CDR3 protein: CASGGVLGQETQYF
J gene: TRBJ1-1; clone size: few; V gene: TRBV10-3; D gene: TRBD1; CDR3 DNA: TGTGCCATCAGACTACAGGGGTTCGAAACGAACACTGAAGCTTTCTTT; CDR3 protein: CAIRLQGFETNTEAFF
J gene: TRBJ1-3; clone size: -; V gene: TRBV11-2; D gene: -; CDR3 DNA: TGTGCCAGCAGCTTAGTTCCAGGGGCCATATATTTT; CDR3 protein: CASSLVPGAIYF
J gene: TRBJ1-5; clone size: -; V gene: TRBV4-3; D gene: -; CDR3 DNA: TGCGCCAGCAGCCTAGCCTATCAAGGGGGGCGGTGGCCCCAGCATTTT; CDR3 protein: CASSLAYQGGRWPQHF
J gene: TRBJ2-1; clone size: -; V gene: TRBV29-1; D gene: -; CDR3 DNA: TGCAGCGTCGATAGACTAGACAATGAGCAGTTCTTC; CDR3 protein: CSVDRLDNEQFF
J gene: TRBJ1-1; clone size: -; V gene: TRBV29-1; D gene: -; CDR3 DNA: TGCAGCGTTGACGGGAACACTGAAGCTTTCTTT; CDR3 protein: CSVDGNTEAFF
J gene: TRBJ2-6; clone size: -; V gene: TRBV7-2; D gene: TRBD1; CDR3 DNA: TGTGCCAGCAGGGACAGGGCTGGGGCCAACGTCCTGACTTTC; CDR3 protein: CASRDRAGANVLTF
J gene: TRBJ1-5; clone size: once; V gene: TRBV2; D gene: TRBD1; CDR3 DNA: TGTGCCAGCAATGGACAGGGTGATCGCAATCAGCCCCAGCATTTT; CDR3 protein: CASNGQGDRNQPQHF
J gene: TRBJ1-3; clone size: -; V gene: TRBV5-1; D gene: -; CDR3 DNA: TGCGCCAGCAGCGAGGACGGATTCAGCTCTGGAAACACCATATATTTT; CDR3 protein: CASSEDGFSSGNTIYF
J gene: TRBJ2-1; clone size: -; V gene: TRBV7-2; D gene: TRBD2; CDR3 DNA: TGTGCCAGCAGCCCAACTAGCGGGAGGGTTAATGAGCAGTTCTTC; CDR3 protein: CASSPTSGRVNEQFF
J gene: TRBJ2-7; clone size: -; V gene: TRBV11-2; D gene: TRBD2; CDR3 DNA: TGTGCCAGCAGCATCCCGTGGTGGGAGGGCGACGAGCAGTACTTC; CDR3 protein: CASSIPWWEGDEQYF
J gene: TRBJ2-7; clone size: -; V gene: TRBV27; D gene: TRBD1; CDR3 DNA: TGTGCCAGCAGTGCCGGACAGGTGACCTACGAGCAGTACTTC; CDR3 protein: CASSAGQVTYEQYF
J gene: TRBJ2-7; clone size: -; V gene: TRBV2; D gene: -; CDR3 DNA: TGTGCCAGCACACCCTACCTCGGGAACGAGCAGTACTTC; CDR3 protein: CASTPYLGNEQYF
J gene: TRBJ2-7; clone size: -; V gene: TRBV9; D gene: TRBD2; CDR3 DNA: TGTGCCAGCAGCGCCCGACCGAGCGGGAGGGAACGGCAGTACTTC; CDR3 protein: CASSARPSGRERQYF
J gene: TRBJ2-7; clone size: -; V gene: TRBV6-4; D gene: -; CDR3 DNA: TGTGCCAGCAGTGATCCAAGGGGGACACTCTCCTACGAGCAGTACTTC; CDR3 protein: CASSDPRGTLSYEQYF
J gene: TRBJ2-7; clone size: -; V gene: TRBV27; D gene: -; CDR3 DNA: TGTGCCAGCAGCTCCTTATACGGGAGTGCACACGAGCAGTACTTC; CDR3 protein: CASSSLYGSAHEQYF
J gene: TRBJ2-2; clone size: -; V gene: TRBV4-3; D gene: -; CDR3 DNA: TGCGCCAGCAGCCAAGATAAAGTTCCATGGCCGAGGGAGCTGTTTTTT; CDR3 protein: CASSQDKVPWPRELFF
J gene: TRBJ2-7; clone size: -; V gene: TRBV19; D gene: TRBD1; CDR3 DNA: TGTGCCAGTAGTACGGACAGGGGGCATGATTACGAGCAGTACTTC; CDR3 protein: CASSTDRGHDYEQYF
J gene: TRBJ1-3; clone size: -; V gene: TRBV15; D gene: -; CDR3 DNA: TGTGCCACCAGCAGAGATCGCGCCTCGGAAGGAAACACCATATATTTT; CDR3 protein: CATSRDRASEGNTIYF
J gene: TRBJ1-1; clone size: once; V gene: TRBV10-3; D gene: -; CDR3 DNA: TGTGCCATCGGGGGGCCGGGTACTGAAGCTTTCTTT; CDR3 protein: CAIGGPGTEAFF
J gene: TRBJ1-5; clone size: -; V gene: TRBV19; D gene: -; CDR3 DNA: TGTGCCAGTAGTCCCCGGGGGGATGGAGGTCAGCCCCAGCATTTT; CDR3 protein: CASSPRGDGGQPQHF
J gene: TRBJ2-7; clone size: -; V gene: TRBV5-1; D gene: -; CDR3 DNA: TGCGCCAGCAGCTTACCGGGAGCCTACGAGCAGTACTTC; CDR3 protein: CASSLPGAYEQYF
J gene: TRBJ2-7; clone size: -; V gene: TRBV5-1; D gene: TRBD1; CDR3 DNA: TGCGCCAGCAGCTTCACAGACAGGGCCTCCTACGAGCAGTACTTC; CDR3 protein: CASSFTDRASYEQYF
J gene: TRBJ2-7; clone size: -; V gene: TRBV7-2; D gene: TRBD2; CDR3 DNA: TGTGCCAGCAGCTTAGGGTCTGGACTAGCGGCCTACGAGCAGTACTTC; CDR3 protein: CASSLGSGLAAYEQYF
J gene: TRBJ2-7; clone size: -; V gene: TRBV9; D gene: -; CDR3 DNA: TGTGCCAGCAGCGTAGCTGACCGGTACGAGCAGTACTTC; CDR3 protein: CASSVADRYEQYF
J gene: TRBJ2-7; clone size: -; V gene: TRBV5-3; D gene: TRBD2; CDR3 DNA: TGTGCCAGCAGCTCCATAGCGGGGACCTACGAGCAGTACTTC; CDR3 protein: CASSSIAGTYEQYF
J gene: TRBJ1-4; clone size: once; V gene: TRBV6-1; D gene: -; CDR3 DNA: TGTGCCAGCAGCCAACAGCGTGAAAAACTGTTTTTT; CDR3 protein: CASSQQREKLFF
J gene: TRBJ1-1; clone size: -; V gene: TRBV19; D gene: -; CDR3 DNA: TGTGCCAGTAGTGTAGGGATGGAGAACACTGAAGCTTTCTTT; CDR3 protein: CASSVGMENTEAFF
J gene: TRBJ2-6; clone size: -; V gene: TRBV7-3; D gene: -; CDR3 DNA: TGTGCCAGCAGCTTTTTCCACAATGGGGCCAACGTCCTGACTTTC; CDR3 protein: CASSFFHNGANVLTF
J gene: TRBJ2-7; clone size: -; V gene: TRBV4-1; D gene: -; CDR3 DNA: TGCGCCAGCAGTCTCGGGAGATTTGTAGACGAGCAGTACTTC; CDR3 protein: CASSLGRFVDEQYF
J gene: TRBJ2-2; clone size: few; V gene: TRBV11-1; D gene: -; CDR3 DNA: TGTGCCAGCAGCTTATCCCTGAACACCGGGGAGCTGTTTTTT; CDR3 protein: CASSLSLNTGELFF
J gene: TRBJ2-4; clone size: -; V gene: TRBV10-3; D gene: TRBD1; CDR3 DNA: TGTGCCATCAGTCCCGGGACAGGGGTTCTAGCCAAAAACATTCAGTACTTC; CDR3 protein: CAISPGTGVLAKNIQYF
J gene: TRBJ1-2; clone size: -; V gene: TRBV4-3; D gene: -; CDR3 DNA: TGCGCCAGCAGCCAAGACCTCCGGGCCTATGGCTACACCTTC; CDR3 protein: CASSQDLRAYGYTF